The 3 T cell receptor beta chains below all came from one sample that was sequenced in a study of T-cell memory formation after mild COVID-19. TCRdb re-called the 5' RACE reads with MiXCR, one entry per CDR3 protein. The table includes around 200,000 distinct CDR3 sequences, around 18% detected once. What was sequenced was PBMCs or a T cell subset sorted from them (not recorded which). These receptors were collected from a man aged 18 to 35 who had mild COVID-19 (a few samples of this study predate the infection). Cell type and time point are not known.

This clonotype was detected a few times. The chain is built from TRBV6-5 and TRBJ2-3; D is ambiguous. CDR1 and CDR2 (germline): MNHEY, SVGAGI. The germline V and J ends were trimmed by 3 bases and 1 base, with 14 bases remaining between them. The CDR3 loop spans 16 amino acids. The CDR3 loop reads CASSYRSGLGTDTQYF. In nucleotides, the CDR3 is TGTGCCAGCAGTTATCGGTCCGGGCTGGGCACAGATACGCAGTATTTT.

This clonotype was counted between two and nine times. DNA for the CDR3: TGTGCCAGCAGGAGCAGGGGGCGTCCAGATACGCAGTATTTT. Amino acids: CASRSRGRPDTQYF. This sequence joins TRBV12-3 or TRBV12-4 and TRBJ2-3, with 8 bases matching TRBD1. The length of the CDR3 is 14 residues. With V trimmed by 6 bases and J by 4 bases, 6 bases remained unmatched.

As DNA, the CDR3 is TGCGCCAGCAGACCGACAGGGAGTGCCAAAAACATTCAGTACTTC. Translated: CASRPTGSAKNIQYF. The rearrangement uses TRBV5-1 and TRBJ2-4; 7 positions match TRBD1. V lost 5 bases to trimming and J lost 1 base; unmatched junction nucleotides: 6. This CDR3 is 15 amino acids long. Germline lookup yields CDR1 SGHRS and CDR2 YFSETQ.